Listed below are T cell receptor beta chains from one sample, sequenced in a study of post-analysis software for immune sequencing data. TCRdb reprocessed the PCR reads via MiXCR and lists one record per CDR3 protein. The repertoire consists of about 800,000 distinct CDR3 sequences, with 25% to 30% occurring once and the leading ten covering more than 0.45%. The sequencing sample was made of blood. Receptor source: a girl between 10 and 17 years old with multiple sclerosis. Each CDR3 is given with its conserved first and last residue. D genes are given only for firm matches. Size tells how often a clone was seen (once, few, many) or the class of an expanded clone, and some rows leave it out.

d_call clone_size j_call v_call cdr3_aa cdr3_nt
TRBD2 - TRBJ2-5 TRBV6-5 CASSYSPGGRETQYF TGTGCCAGCAGTTACTCGCCGGGGGGGCGAGAGACCCAGTACTTC
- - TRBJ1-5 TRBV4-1 CASSQEGQGSNQPQHF TGCGCCAGCAGCCAAGAAGGCCAGGGTAGCAATCAGCCCCAGCATTTT
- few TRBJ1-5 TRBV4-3 CASSQDHQGYQPQHF TGCGCCAGCAGCCAAGATCACCAGGGATATCAGCCCCAGCATTTT
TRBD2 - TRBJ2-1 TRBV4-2 CASSQGSGGSSYNEQFF TGTGCCAGCAGCCAAGGCTCGGGAGGGAGCTCCTACAATGAGCAGTTCTTC
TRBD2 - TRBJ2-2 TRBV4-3 CASSQATSGTTGELFF TGCGCCAGCAGCCAGGCTACTAGCGGGACTACCGGGGAGCTGTTTTTT
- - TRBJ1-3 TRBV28 CASGFGNTIYF TGTGCCAGCGGTTTCGGAAACACCATATATTTT
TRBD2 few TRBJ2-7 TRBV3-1 CASSQVASGRNEQYF TGTGCCAGCAGCCAAGTAGCTAGCGGGAGAAACGAGCAGTACTTC
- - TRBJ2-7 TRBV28 CASSPLRDNYEQYF TGTGCCAGCAGCCCCCTCCGGGACAACTACGAGCAGTACTTC
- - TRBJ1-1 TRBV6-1 CASSDSPTEAFF TGTGCCAGCAGTGACAGCCCCACTGAAGCTTTCTTT
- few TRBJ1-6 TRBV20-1 CSAQLHYNSPLHF TGCAGTGCTCAGTTGCATTATAATTCACCCCTCCACTTT
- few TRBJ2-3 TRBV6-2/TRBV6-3 CASSWAATEDTQYF TGTGCCAGCAGTTGGGCGGCCACCGAGGATACGCAGTATTTT
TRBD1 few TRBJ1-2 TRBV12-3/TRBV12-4 CASSSSLGTGGNYGYTF TGTGCCAGCAGCTCTTCCCTCGGGACAGGGGGAAACTATGGCTACACCTTC
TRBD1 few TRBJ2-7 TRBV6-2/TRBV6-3 CASSSRRDRGPTVPNEQYF TGTGCCAGCAGCTCACGCCGGGACAGGGGTCCTACGGTCCCAAACGAGCAGTACTTC
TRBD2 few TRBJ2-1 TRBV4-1 CASSPIPSGRVSYNEQFF TGCGCCAGCAGCCCTATCCCGTCCGGGAGGGTTTCCTACAATGAGCAGTTCTTC
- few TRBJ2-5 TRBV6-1 CASSESLGGVGETQYF TGTGCCAGCAGTGAATCCTTGGGTGGGGTCGGAGAGACCCAGTACTTC
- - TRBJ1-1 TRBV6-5 CASSGLGEAFF TGTGCCAGCAGTGGCCTCGGGGAAGCTTTCTTT
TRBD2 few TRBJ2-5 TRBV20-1 CSTPGTSGGVSWGQYF TGCAGTACTCCCGGGACTAGCGGGGGGGTTTCCTGGGGGCAGTACTTC
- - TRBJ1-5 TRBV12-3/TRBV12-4 CASSSGPPDQPQHF TGTGCCAGCAGTTCGGGACCGCCGGATCAGCCCCAGCATTTT